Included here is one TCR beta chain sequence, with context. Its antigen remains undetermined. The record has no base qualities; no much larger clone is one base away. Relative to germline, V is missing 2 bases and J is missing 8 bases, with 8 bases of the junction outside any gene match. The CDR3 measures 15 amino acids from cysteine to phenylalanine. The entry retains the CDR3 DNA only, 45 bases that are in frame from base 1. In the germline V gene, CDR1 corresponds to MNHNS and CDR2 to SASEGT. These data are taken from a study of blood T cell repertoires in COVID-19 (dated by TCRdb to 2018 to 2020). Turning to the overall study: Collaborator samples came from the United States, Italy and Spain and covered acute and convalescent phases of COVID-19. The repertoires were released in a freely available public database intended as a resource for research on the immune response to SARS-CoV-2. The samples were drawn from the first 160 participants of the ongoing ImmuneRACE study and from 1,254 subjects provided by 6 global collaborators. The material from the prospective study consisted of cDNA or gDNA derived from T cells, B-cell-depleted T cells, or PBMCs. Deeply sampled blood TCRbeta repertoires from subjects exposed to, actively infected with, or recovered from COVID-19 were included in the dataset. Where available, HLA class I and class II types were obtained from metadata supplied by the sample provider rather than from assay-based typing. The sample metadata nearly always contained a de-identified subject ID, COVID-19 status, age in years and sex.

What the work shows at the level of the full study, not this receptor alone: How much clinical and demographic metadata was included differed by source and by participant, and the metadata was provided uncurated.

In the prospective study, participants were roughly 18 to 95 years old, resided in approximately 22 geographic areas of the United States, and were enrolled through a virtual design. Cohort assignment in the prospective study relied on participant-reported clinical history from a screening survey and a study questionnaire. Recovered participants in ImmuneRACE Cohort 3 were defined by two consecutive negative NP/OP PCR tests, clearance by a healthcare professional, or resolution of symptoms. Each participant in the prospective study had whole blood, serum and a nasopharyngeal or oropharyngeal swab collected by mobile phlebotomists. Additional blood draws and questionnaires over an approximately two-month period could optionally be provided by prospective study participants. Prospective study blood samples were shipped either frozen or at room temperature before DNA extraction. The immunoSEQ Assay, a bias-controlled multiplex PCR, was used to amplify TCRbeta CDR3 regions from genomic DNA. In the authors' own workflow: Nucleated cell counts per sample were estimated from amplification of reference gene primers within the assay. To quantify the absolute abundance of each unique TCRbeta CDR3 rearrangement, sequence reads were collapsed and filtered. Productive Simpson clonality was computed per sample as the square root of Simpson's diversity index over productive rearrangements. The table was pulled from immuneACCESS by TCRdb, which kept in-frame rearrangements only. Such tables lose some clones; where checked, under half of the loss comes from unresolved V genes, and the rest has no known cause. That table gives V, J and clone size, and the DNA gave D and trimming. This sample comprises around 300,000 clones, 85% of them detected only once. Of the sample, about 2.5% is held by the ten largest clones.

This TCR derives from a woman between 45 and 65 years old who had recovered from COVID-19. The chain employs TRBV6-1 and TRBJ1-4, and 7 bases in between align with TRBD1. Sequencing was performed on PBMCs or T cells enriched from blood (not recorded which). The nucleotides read TGTGCCAGCAGTGAACATAGGGGGCTCGGAGAAAAACTGTTTTTT. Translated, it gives CASSEHRGLGEKLFF.